The subject of this entry is one T cell receptor (beta chain). A much larger clone sits a single nucleotide away, making a read error possible. The data stem from a study of CD8+CD57+ T cells in acquired aplastic anemia. At the level of the study: Sorted cells (CD4+ and CD8+) yielded DNA amounts that averaged 3.2 ug.

The CDR3 sequence is 13 residues long. CD8+CD57+ cell expansion had been shown by flow cytometry in patients chosen for sequencing. The cohort consisted entirely of patients having severe acquired aplastic anemia. Patients had not yet gotten any therapy when their blood was taken for sampling. It was genomic DNA that served as the template for profiling TCR beta VDJ and CDR3. TCRdb reprocessed the reads via MiXCR and lists one record per CDR3 protein. The sample shows around 500,000 distinct CDR3 sequences, over 25% of them seen only once. This clonotype was sampled from a human donor with aplastic anemia. The source material was sorted CD4+, CD8+, or CD8+CD57+ T cells (not recorded which) from PBMCs. V and J are TRBV12-3 or TRBV12-4 and TRBJ1-2; perhaps TRBD1 as D (5 bases). The CDR3 protein is CASSLGVSHGCTF. The CDR3 nucleotides are TGTGCCAGCAGTCTAGGGGTTAGTCATGGCTGCACCTTC.